This record concerns one TCR beta chain sequence. What it binds is unknown. This record comes from a study of cytomegalovirus exposure and HLA in healthy donors. Study information: In a previous analysis, 100 million to 140 million unique TCR beta sequences were found from some 200 million T cells. Roughly 86 million unique TCRs from HLA-typed donors made up an early data release.

Researchers ran the PCR with 60 Vbeta and 13 Jbeta primers. Clones were sequenced by immunoSEQ multiplex PCR, and TCRdb holds only the in-frame ones, with some missing. There are around 150,000 clones in the sample; almost 80% occur only once, and over 0.6% lies in the top ten. Findings and limits, study-wide: Per a prior analysis, the majority of TCR beta V segments were productive roughly 90% or roughly 30% of the time. A later analysis associated 15,000 to 20,000 TCR beta sequences with HLA alleles at a 0.05 false discovery rate.

This CDR3 is 17 amino acids long. V lost 5 bases, J lost 2 bases, and 15 bases stayed unmatched. Looked up from germline, CDR1 is SGHVS and CDR2 is FQNEAQ. The receptor was derived from a male donor in good health and CMV-seronegative. The chain is built from TRBV7-8 and TRBJ2-7; 7 positions agree with TRBD1. Sequencing was carried out using PBMCs. CDR3 sequence reads: CASSRMSGTAFPYEQYF. In nucleotides, the CDR3 is TGTGCCAGCAGCCGAATGTCCGGGACAGCCTTTCCCTACGAGCAGTACTTC.